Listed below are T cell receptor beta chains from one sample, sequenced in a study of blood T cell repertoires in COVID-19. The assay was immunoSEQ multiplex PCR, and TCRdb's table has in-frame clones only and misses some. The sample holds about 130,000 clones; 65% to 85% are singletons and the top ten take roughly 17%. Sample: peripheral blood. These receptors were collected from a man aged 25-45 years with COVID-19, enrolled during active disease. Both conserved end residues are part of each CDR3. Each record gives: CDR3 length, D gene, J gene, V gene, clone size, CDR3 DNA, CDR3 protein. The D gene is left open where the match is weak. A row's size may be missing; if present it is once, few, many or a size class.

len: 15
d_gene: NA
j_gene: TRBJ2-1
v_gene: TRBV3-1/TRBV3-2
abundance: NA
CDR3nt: TGTGCCAGCTCTAGGACGGGGAGCTCCTACAATGAGCAGTTCTTC
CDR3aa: CASSRTGSSYNEQFF

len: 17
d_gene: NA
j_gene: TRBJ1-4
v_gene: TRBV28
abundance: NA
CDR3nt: TGTGCCAGCAGGTCCCTCCAAGGGACTGCAAAGAATGAAAAACTGTTTTTT
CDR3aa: CASRSLQGTAKNEKLFF

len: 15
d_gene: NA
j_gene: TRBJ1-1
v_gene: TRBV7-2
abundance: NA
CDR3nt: TGTGCCAGCAGCTTAGCAATAGTGGCGGGCACTGAAGCTTTCTTT
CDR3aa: CASSLAIVAGTEAFF

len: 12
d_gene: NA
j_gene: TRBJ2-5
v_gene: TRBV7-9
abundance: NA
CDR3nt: TGTGCCAGCAGCTTAGAGGGAGCGGCCCAGTACTTC
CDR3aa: CASSLEGAAQYF

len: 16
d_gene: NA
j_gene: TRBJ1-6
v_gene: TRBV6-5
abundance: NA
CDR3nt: TGTGCCAGCAGTTATGGGGGCGCCGAGGATAATTCACCCCTCCACTTT
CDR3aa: CASSYGGAEDNSPLHF

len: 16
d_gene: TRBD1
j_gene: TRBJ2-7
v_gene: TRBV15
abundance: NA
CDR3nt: TGTGCCACCAGCAGAGATTCCCGGACAGGGGGCTTCGAGCAGTACTTC
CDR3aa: CATSRDSRTGGFEQYF

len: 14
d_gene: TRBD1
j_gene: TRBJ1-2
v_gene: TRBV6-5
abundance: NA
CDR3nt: TGTGCCAGCAGGATTGGACAGGGGGCAGGTGGCTACACCTTC
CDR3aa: CASRIGQGAGGYTF

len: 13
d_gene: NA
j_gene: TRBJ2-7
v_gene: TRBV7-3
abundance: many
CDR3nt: TGTGCCAGCAGCTTAGGGCGGGGCTACGAGCAGTACTTC
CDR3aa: CASSLGRGYEQYF

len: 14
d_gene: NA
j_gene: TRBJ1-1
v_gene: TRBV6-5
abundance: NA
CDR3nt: TGTGCCAGCACGACAGACCGCATGAACACTGAAGCTTTCTTT
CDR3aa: CASTTDRMNTEAFF

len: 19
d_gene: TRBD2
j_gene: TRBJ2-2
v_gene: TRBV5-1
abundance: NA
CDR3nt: TGCGCCAGCAGCTTCCTGGGACTAGCGGGAGGGCCAGAAACCGGGGAGCTGTTTTTT
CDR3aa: CASSFLGLAGGPETGELFF

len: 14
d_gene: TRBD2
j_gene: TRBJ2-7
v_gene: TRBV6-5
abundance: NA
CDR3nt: TGTGCCAGCAGTCCTGGAGCGGGATTAGACGAGCAGTACTTC
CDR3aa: CASSPGAGLDEQYF

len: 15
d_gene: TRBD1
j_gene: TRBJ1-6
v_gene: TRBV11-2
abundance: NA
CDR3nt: TGTGCCAGCAGCTCCGGACAGGGAGGGGATTCACCCCTCCACTTT
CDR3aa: CASSSGQGGDSPLHF

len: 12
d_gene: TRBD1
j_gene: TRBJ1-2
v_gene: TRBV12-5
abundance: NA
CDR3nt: TGTGCTAGTGGTTTGGGACAGGGAGGCTACACCTTC
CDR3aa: CASGLGQGGYTF

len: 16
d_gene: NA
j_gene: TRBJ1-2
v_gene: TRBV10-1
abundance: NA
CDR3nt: TGCGCCAGCAGTGAACGGGTAGACGGGGTGAGGAATGGCTACACCTTC
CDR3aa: CASSERVDGVRNGYTF

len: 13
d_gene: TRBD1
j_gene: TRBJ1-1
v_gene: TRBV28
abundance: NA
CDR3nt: TGTGCCAGCAGTCCGAGGGGACAGATTGAAGCTTTCTTT
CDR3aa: CASSPRGQIEAFF

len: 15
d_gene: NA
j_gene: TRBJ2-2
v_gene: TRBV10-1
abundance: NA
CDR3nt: TGCGCCAGCCGTGGGCGGGGGCCCTTAACCGGGGAGCTGTTTTTT
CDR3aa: CASRGRGPLTGELFF

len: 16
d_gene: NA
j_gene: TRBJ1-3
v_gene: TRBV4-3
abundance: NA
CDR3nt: TGCGCCAGCAGCCAAGATCTGGCGGGGGCTGGAAACACCATATATTTT
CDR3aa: CASSQDLAGAGNTIYF

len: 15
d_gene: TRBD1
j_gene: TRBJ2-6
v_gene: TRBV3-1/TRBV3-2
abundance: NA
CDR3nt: TGTGCCAGCAGCCTTGGACAGGGTGGGGCCAACGTCCTGACTTTC
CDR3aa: CASSLGQGGANVLTF

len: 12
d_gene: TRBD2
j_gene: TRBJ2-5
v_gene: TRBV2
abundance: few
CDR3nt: TGTGCCAGCGGGGGGGTCCAAGAGACCCAGTACTTC
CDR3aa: CASGGVQETQYF

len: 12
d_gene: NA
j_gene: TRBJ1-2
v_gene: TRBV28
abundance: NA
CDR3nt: TGTGCCAGCAGTTTGGCTGGTTATGGCTACACCTTC
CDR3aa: CASSLAGYGYTF

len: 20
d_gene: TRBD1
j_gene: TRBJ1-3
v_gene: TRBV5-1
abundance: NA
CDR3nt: TGCGCCAGCAGCTTTAAACTCCTCCCGGGACAGACAGAACCTGGAAACACCATATATTTT
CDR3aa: CASSFKLLPGQTEPGNTIYF

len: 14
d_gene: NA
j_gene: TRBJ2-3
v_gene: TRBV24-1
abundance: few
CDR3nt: TGTGCCACCAGTGATTTGGAGAACTTGAGCACGCAGTATTTT
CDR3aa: CATSDLENLSTQYF

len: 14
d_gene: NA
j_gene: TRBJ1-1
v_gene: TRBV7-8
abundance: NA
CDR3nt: TGTGCCAGCGTGCTTGGGAGAGAAAACACTGAAGCTTTCTTT
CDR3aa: CASVLGRENTEAFF

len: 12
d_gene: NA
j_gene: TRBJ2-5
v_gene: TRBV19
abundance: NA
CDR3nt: TGTGCCAGTAGTATAGACCAGGAGACCCAGTACTTC
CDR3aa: CASSIDQETQYF

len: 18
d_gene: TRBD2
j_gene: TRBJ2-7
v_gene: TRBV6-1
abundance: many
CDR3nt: TGTGCCAGCAGTGCCGATCGACTAGCGGGAGGCCTATCCTACGAGCAGTACTTC
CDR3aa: CASSADRLAGGLSYEQYF

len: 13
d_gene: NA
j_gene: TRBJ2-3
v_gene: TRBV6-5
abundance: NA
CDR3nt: TGTGCCAGCAGATCTATAGGCACAGATACGCAGTATTTT
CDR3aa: CASRSIGTDTQYF

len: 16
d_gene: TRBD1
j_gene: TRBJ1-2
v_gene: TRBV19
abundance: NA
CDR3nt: TGTGCCAGTAGTCCGGGACAGGGGGCCGTCCTTTATGGCTACACCTTC
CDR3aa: CASSPGQGAVLYGYTF

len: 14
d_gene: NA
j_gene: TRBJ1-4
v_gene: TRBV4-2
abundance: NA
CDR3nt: TGTGCCAGCAGCCAAGATGGGCCGGATGAAAAACTGTTTTTT
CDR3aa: CASSQDGPDEKLFF

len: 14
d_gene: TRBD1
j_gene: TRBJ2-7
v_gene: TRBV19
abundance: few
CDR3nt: TGTGCCAGTAGTCCGGCGGGCAGGGGGTACGAGCAGTACTTC
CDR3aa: CASSPAGRGYEQYF

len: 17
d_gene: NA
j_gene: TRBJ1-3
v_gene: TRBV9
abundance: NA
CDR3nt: TGTGCCAGCAGCGTAGAACCAGGCAGGGGCTCTGGAAACACCATATATTTT
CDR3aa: CASSVEPGRGSGNTIYF

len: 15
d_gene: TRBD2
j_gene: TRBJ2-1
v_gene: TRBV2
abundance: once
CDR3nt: TGTGCCAGCAGTGCTAGCGGTAGCTCCTACAATGAGCAGTTCTTC
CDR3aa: CASSASGSSYNEQFF

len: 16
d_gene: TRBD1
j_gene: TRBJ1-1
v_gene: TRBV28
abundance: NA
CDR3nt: TGTGCCAGCAGTTTTACGCAGCGGCTTCCACAGGGGATGGCTTTCTTT
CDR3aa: CASSFTQRLPQGMAFF

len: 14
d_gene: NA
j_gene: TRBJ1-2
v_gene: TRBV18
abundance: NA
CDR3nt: TGTGCCAGCTCACCAAGGGACACCGCCTATGGCTACACCTTC
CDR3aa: CASSPRDTAYGYTF

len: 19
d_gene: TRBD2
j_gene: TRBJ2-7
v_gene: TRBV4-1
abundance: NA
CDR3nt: TGCGCCAGCAGCCAAGGGTATGGAAAGCGGGGGGGGCACTCCTACGAGCAGTACTTC
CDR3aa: CASSQGYGKRGGHSYEQYF

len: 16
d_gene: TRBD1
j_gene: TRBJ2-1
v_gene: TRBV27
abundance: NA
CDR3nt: TGTGCCAGCAGTTTGGTCAGGGGGCCACTGGGCAATGAGCAGTTCTTC
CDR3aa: CASSLVRGPLGNEQFF

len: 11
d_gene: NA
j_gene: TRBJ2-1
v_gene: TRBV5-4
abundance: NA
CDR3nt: TGTGCCAGCAGCTCGGGAGTGGGGTGGTTCTTC
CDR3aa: CASSSGVGWFF

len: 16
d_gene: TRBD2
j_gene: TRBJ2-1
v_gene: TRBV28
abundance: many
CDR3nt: TGTGCCAGCAGTTTATTACCTAGCGGGATCTATGGTGAGCAGTTCTTC
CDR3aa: CASSLLPSGIYGEQFF

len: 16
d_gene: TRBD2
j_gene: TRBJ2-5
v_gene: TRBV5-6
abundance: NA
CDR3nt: TGTGCCAGCAGCTTGGGTGCGGGGGTAAAACAAGAGACCCAGTACTTC
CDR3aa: CASSLGAGVKQETQYF

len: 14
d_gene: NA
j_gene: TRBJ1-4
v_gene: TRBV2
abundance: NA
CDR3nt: TGTGCCAGCAGGGCGGATGGAATCGAAGAAAAACTGTTTTTT
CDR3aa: CASRADGIEEKLFF

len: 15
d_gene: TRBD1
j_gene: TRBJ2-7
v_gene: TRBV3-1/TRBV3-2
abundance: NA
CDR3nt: TGTGCCAGCAGCCAGAGGACAGGGTTCCCCTCCGAGCAGTACTTC
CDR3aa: CASSQRTGFPSEQYF

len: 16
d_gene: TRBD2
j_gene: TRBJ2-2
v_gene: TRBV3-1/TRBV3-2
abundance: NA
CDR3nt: TGTGCCAGCAGGGGCGGGGGTCCCCGAGTAGCCGGGGAGCTGTTTTTT
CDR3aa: CASRGGGPRVAGELFF